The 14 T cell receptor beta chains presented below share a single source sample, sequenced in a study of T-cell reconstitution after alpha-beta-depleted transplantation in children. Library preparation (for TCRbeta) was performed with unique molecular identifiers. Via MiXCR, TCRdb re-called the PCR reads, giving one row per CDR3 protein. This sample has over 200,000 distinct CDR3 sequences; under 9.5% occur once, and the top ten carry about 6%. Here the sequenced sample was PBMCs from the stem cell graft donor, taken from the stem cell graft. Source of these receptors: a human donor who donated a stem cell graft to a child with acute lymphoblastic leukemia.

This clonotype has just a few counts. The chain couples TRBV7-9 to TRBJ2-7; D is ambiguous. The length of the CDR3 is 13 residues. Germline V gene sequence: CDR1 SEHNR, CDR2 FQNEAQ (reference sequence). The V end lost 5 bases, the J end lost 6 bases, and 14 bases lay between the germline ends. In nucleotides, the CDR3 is TGTGCCAGCAGCCCCATTCCAGTAATCGAGCAGTACTTC. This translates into CASSPIPVIEQYF.

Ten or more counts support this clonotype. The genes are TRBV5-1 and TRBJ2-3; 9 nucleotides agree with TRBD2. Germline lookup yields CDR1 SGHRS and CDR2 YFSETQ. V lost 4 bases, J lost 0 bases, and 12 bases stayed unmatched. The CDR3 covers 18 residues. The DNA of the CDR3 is TGCGCCAGCAGCCTCCGGCTAGCGGGAACTCCTAGCACAGATACGCAGTATTTT. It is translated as CASSLRLAGTPSTDTQYF.

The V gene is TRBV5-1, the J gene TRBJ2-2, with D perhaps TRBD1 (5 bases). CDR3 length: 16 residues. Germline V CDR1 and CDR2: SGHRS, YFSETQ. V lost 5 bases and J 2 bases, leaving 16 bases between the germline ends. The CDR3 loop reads CASRTMTVYNTGELFF. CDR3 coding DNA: TGCGCCAGCAGGACCATGACAGTCTATAACACCGGGGAGCTGTTTTTT.

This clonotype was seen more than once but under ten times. The CDR3 DNA follows: TGTGCCAGCAGCGCAGGGTTAGGGAGCACAGATACGCAGTATTTT. Translation gives CASSAGLGSTDTQYF. V is TRBV3-1 and J is TRBJ2-3, with D maybe TRBD1 (5 bases). CDR3 size: 15 residues. The germline CDR1 and CDR2 sequences are LGHDT and YNNKEL (reference sequence). The ends were cut back, 5 bases at V and 0 bases at J, with 12 bases in the middle.

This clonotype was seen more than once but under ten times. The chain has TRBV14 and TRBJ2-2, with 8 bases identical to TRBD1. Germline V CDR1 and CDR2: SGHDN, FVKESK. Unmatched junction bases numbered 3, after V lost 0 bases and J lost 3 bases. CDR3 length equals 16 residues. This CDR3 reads CASSQDRGRHTGELFF. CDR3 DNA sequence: TGTGCCAGCAGCCAAGACAGGGGGCGTCACACCGGGGAGCTGTTTTTT.

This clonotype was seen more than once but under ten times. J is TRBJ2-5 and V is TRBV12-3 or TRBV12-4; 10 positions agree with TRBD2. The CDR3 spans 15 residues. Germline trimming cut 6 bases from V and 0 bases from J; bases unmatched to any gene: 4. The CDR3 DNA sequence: TGTGCCAGCAGGTTTAGCGGGGGGTACCAAGAGACCCAGTACTTC. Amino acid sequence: CASRFSGGYQETQYF.

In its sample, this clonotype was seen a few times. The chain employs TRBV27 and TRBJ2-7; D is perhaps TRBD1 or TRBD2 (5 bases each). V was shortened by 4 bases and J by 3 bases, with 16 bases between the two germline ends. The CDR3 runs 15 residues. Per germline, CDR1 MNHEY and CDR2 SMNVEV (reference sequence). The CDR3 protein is CASSSGAGRNYEQYF. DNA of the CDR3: TGTGCCAGCAGTTCCGGGGCAGGGCGGAACTACGAGCAGTACTTC.

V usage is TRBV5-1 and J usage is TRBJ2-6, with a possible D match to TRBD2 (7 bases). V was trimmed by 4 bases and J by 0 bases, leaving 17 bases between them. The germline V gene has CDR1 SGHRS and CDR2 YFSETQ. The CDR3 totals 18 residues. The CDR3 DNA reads TGCGCCAGCAGCCCCGAGGGGGGGTTTCGCTCTGGGGCCAACGTCCTGACTTTC. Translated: CASSPEGGFRSGANVLTF.

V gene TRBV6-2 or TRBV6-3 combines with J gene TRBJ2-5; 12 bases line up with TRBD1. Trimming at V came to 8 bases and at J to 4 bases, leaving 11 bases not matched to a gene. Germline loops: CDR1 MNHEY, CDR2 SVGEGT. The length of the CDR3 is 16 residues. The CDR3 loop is CASQTGTGGARETQYF. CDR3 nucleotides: TGTGCCAGCCAAACCGGGACAGGGGGCGCGAGAGAGACCCAGTACTTC.

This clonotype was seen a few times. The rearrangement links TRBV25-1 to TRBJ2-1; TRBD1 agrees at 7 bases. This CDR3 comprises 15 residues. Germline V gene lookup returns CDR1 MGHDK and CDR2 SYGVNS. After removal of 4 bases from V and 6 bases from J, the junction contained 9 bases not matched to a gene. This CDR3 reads CASSGPQGIVNEQFF. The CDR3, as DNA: TGTGCCAGCAGTGGACCACAGGGGATTGTCAATGAGCAGTTCTTC. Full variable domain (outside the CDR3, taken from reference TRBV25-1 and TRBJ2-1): EADIYQTPRYLVIGTGKKITLECSQTMGHDKMYWYQQDPGMELHLIHYSYGVNSTEKGDLSSESTVSRIRTEHFPLTLESARPSHTSQYLCASSGPQGIVNEQFFGPGTRLTVL.

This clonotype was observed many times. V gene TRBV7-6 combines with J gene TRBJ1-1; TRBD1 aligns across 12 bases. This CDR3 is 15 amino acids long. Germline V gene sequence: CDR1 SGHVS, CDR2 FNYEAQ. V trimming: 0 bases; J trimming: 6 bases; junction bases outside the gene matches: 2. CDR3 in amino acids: CASSLAGTGGSEAFF. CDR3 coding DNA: TGTGCCAGCAGCTTAGCCGGGACAGGGGGCTCTGAAGCTTTCTTT.

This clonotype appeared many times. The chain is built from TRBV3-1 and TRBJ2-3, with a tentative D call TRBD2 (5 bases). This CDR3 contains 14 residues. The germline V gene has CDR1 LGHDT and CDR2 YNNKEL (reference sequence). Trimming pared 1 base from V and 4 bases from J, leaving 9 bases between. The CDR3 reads CASSQALASDTQYF. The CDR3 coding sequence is TGTGCCAGCAGCCAAGCGCTAGCTTCAGATACGCAGTATTTT.

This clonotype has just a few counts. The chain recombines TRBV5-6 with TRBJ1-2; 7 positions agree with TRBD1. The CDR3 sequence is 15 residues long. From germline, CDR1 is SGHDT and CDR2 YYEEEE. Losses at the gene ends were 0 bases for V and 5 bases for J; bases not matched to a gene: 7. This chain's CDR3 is CASSLEGGVGYGYTF. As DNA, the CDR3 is TGTGCCAGCAGCTTGGAAGGGGGCGTGGGGTATGGCTACACCTTC.

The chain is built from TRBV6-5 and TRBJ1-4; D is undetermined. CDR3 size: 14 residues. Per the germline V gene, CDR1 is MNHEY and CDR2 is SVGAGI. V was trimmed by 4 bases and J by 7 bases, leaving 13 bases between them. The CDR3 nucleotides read TGTGCCAGCAGTTCGCCCCAAATGGCTGAAAAACTGTTTTTT. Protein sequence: CASSSPQMAEKLFF.